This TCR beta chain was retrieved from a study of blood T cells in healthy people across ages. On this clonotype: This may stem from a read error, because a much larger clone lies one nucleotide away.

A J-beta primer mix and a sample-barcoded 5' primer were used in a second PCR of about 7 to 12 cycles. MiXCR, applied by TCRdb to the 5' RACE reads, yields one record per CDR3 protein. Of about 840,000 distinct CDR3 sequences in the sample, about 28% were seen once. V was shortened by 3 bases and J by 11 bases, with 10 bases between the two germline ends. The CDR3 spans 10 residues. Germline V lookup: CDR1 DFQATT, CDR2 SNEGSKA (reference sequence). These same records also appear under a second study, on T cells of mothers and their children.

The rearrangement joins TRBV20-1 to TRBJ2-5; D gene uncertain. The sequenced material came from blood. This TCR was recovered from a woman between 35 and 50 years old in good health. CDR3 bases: TGCAGTGCTAGTGACCGGAAGCAGTACTTC. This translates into CSASDRKQYF.